This is a list of T cell receptor beta chains from one sample in a study of T cell changes during pregnancy in multiple sclerosis. The assay was immunoSEQ multiplex PCR, and TCRdb's table has in-frame clones only and misses some. Altogether about 49,000 clones are present, 90% being singletons, with the ten largest covering approximately 5%. The sequencing here drew on peripheral blood, taken after pregnancy. The receptors originated from a female donor in good health, enrolled as a control in a pregnancy study. The CDR3 runs from the conserved cysteine through the conserved F or W. The D gene is left open where the match is weak. Size is stated for part of the rows, as once, few or many counts, or as a class when the clone is expanded.

V gene: TRBV19
D gene: TRBD1
CDR3 length: 14
clone size: once
J gene: TRBJ2-5
CDR3 DNA: TGTGCCAGTACCCTCGACAGGGGGTCTGAGACCCAGTACTTC
CDR3 protein: CASTLDRGSETQYF

V gene: TRBV7-6
D gene: .
CDR3 length: 17
clone size: .
J gene: TRBJ2-5
CDR3 DNA: TGTGCCAGCAGCTTAATGGGGACACGGACGTCCCAAGGTATCCAGTACTTC
CDR3 protein: CASSLMGTRTSQGIQYF

V gene: TRBV28
D gene: .
CDR3 length: 12
clone size: .
J gene: TRBJ1-1
CDR3 DNA: TGTGCCAGCACCCCGTGGAACACTGAAGCTTTCTTT
CDR3 protein: CASTPWNTEAFF

V gene: TRBV19
D gene: TRBD1
CDR3 length: 16
clone size: .
J gene: TRBJ2-3
CDR3 DNA: TGTGCCAGTAGTACCAGCCGGGACAGGGGCACAGATACGCAGTATTTT
CDR3 protein: CASSTSRDRGTDTQYF

V gene: TRBV5-1
D gene: .
CDR3 length: 15
clone size: .
J gene: TRBJ2-7
CDR3 DNA: TGCGCCAGCAGCTTTGGCAGGGGGGCCTCCTACGAGCAGTACTTC
CDR3 protein: CASSFGRGASYEQYF

V gene: TRBV4-2
D gene: TRBD2
CDR3 length: 16
clone size: .
J gene: TRBJ2-7
CDR3 DNA: TGTGCCAGCAGCCAAGCGGCTAGCGGGGCTGCCTACGAGCAGTACTTC
CDR3 protein: CASSQAASGAAYEQYF

V gene: TRBV9
D gene: .
CDR3 length: 16
clone size: .
J gene: TRBJ1-2
CDR3 DNA: TGTGCCAGCAGCGTAGGGCCCTTTGGAGGGACCTATGGCTACACCTTC
CDR3 protein: CASSVGPFGGTYGYTF

V gene: TRBV19
D gene: TRBD1
CDR3 length: 15
clone size: once
J gene: TRBJ1-5
CDR3 DNA: TGTGCCAGTAGTTCCTTGGACAGGGACAATCAGCCCCAGCATTTT
CDR3 protein: CASSSLDRDNQPQHF

V gene: TRBV12-2
D gene: .
CDR3 length: 17
clone size: .
J gene: TRBJ1-5
CDR3 DNA: TGTGCAAGTCGCCTAGTTCCCGGGGGAGGGGGCAATCAGCCCCAGCATTTT
CDR3 protein: CASRLVPGGGGNQPQHF

V gene: TRBV7-9
D gene: .
CDR3 length: 11
clone size: once
J gene: TRBJ2-3
CDR3 DNA: TGTGCCAGCAGCCCCCAGGATACGCAGTATTTT
CDR3 protein: CASSPQDTQYF

V gene: TRBV5-4
D gene: TRBD2
CDR3 length: 17
clone size: .
J gene: TRBJ2-5
CDR3 DNA: TGTGCCAGCAGCTTGGTTAGCGGGGGGGCCTCGGGGGAGACCCAGTACTTC
CDR3 protein: CASSLVSGGASGETQYF

V gene: TRBV18
D gene: .
CDR3 length: 14
clone size: .
J gene: TRBJ1-2
CDR3 DNA: TGTGCCAGCTCACCGAACCGGGGGAACTATGGCTACACCTTC
CDR3 protein: CASSPNRGNYGYTF

V gene: TRBV30
D gene: TRBD2
CDR3 length: 13
clone size: few
J gene: TRBJ2-7
CDR3 DNA: TGTGCCGAAAGTAGCGGGGGAGCCTACGAGCAGTACTTC
CDR3 protein: CAESSGGAYEQYF

V gene: TRBV7-9
D gene: .
CDR3 length: 15
clone size: .
J gene: TRBJ2-7
CDR3 DNA: TGTGCCAGCAGCCCCGCCGGACAAAGCTCCTACGAGCAGTACTTC
CDR3 protein: CASSPAGQSSYEQYF

V gene: TRBV19
D gene: TRBD1
CDR3 length: 14
clone size: .
J gene: TRBJ1-5
CDR3 DNA: TGTGCCAGTACCCTGGACAGGGATAATCAGCCCCAGCATTTT
CDR3 protein: CASTLDRDNQPQHF

V gene: TRBV27
D gene: TRBD1
CDR3 length: 15
clone size: .
J gene: TRBJ1-2
CDR3 DNA: TGTGCCAGCAGTTCCCGGACAGGTCGACCCGATGGCTACACCTTC
CDR3 protein: CASSSRTGRPDGYTF